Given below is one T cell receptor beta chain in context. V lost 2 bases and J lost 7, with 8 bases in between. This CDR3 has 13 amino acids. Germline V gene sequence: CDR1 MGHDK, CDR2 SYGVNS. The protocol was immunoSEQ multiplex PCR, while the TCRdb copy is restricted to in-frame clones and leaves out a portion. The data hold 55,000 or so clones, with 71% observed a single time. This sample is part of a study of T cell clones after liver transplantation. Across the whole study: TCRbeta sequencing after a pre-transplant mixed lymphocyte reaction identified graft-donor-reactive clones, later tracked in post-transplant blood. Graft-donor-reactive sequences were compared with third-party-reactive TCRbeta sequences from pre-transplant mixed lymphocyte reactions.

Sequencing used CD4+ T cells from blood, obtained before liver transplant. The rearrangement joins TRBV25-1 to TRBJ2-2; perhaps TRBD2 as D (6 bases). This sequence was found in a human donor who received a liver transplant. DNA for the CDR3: TGTGCCAGCAGTGAAGGGGGGAGCGGGGAGCTGTTTTTT. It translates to CASSEGGSGELFF.